This T cell receptor beta chain originates from a study of T cell responses to AZD1222 COVID-19 vaccine. This CDR3 is built from 16 residues. Germline CDR1 and CDR2: MDHEN and SYDVKM. V was clipped by 7 bases and J by 3 bases, with 16 bases between them. The protocol was immunoSEQ multiplex PCR, while the TCRdb copy is restricted to in-frame clones and leaves out a portion. The data hold about 190,000 clones, with about 94% observed a single time. Details on this clone: The antigen is undetermined.

Study outcomes and limitations: There were mostly white British donors and more females than males, and clonal diversity was possibly underestimated.

This receptor was obtained from an adult in good health. The material was peripheral blood, obtained on day 0 of AZD1222 vaccination. This chain joins TRBV28 and TRBJ1-6; perhaps TRBD1 as D (6 bases). CDR3 sequence reads: CASTTGQIRYNSPLHF. The CDR3, as DNA: TGTGCCAGCACCACTGGACAGATTCGCTATAATTCACCCCTCCACTTT.